What follows describes a single TCR beta chain. No antigen is known for it. The stimulus was an HIV-1 Gag 15-mer peptide pool, about 1.1 ug/peptide/mL. Responding CD4+ T cells were sorted by upregulation of both CD40 ligand and CD69. Donors had undetectable plasma HIV-1 RNA, under 50 copies/mL, for 4+ years. CD8-depleted PBMCs were stimulated 15 to 20 hours with anti-CD28/CD49d costimulation, CD40-blocking antibody and enfuvirtide. Germline assignment: CDR1 SGHRS and CDR2 YFSETQ. The CDR3 sequence is 13 residues long. Trimming removed 0 bases at V and 4 bases at J, with 7 bases between. The record originates from a study of persistence of HIV-infected CD4 T cells. The study, taken as a whole, reports: CMV- and Gag-responding cells had lower TCRbeta richness than CD3/CD28-responding cells.

The immunoSEQ assay was version 4, run in survey mode. Each sample used up to about 1 ug genomic DNA diluted to around 10 ng/uL. Produced via immunoSEQ multiplex PCR; TCRdb's table is partial and in-frame only. Among about 27,000 clones, around two thirds were seen once, and the ten largest hold around 1.8%. Sequencing used CD4+ T cells sorted from PBMCs after roughly 18-hour stimulation, obtained from a patient who received antiretroviral therapy. This receptor was taken from an adult man with HIV who was CMV-seropositive. This chain joins TRBV5-1 and TRBJ1-2; D call uncertain. The CDR3 nucleotides are TGCGCCAGCAGCTTGGAGGGCGGCTATGGCTACACCTTC. Translating it yields CASSLEGGYGYTF.